Below, one T cell receptor beta chain is given with its context. Its antigen is as yet unknown. This sample stems from a study of cytomegalovirus exposure and HLA in healthy donors. The study, taken as a whole, reports: Versus the approximately 670-donor mean, an Asian-associated ancestry cluster reportedly showed fewer N-insertions in a later analysis. Altogether, 164 TCR beta chains were recorded as cytomegalovirus-associated.

Trimming removed 5 bases at V and 12 bases at J, with 13 bases between. CDR1 is LGHNT, CDR2 FRNRAP, per germline. The CDR3 spans 11 residues. This PCR relied on a set of 60 Vbeta primers and 13 Jbeta primers. Produced via immunoSEQ multiplex PCR; TCRdb's table is partial and in-frame only. The sample shows some 92,000 clones, around four fifths of them seen only once. The clonotype comes from a man between 25 and 39 years old in good health and CMV-seronegative. Input material: PBMCs. The rearrangement links TRBV12-5 to TRBJ1-2; no definite D call. Written as DNA, the CDR3 is TGTGCTAGTGGTCTCGAGCGTCACAACACCTTC. This gives the protein CASGLERHNTF.